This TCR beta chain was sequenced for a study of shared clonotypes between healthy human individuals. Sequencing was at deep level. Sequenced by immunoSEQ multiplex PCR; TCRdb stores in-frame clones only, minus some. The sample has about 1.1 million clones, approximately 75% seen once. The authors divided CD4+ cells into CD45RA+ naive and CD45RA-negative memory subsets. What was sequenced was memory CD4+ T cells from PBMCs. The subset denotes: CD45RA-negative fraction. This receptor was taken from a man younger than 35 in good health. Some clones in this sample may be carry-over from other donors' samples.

In DNA, the CDR3 is TGCGCCAGCAGCCTCGAAGAGGGCGGAACTGAAGCTTTCTTT. Its translation is CASSLEEGGTEAFF. This chain links TRBV4-1 with TRBJ1-1, with D hard to call. CDR1 and CDR2 (germline): MGHRA, YSYEKL. This CDR3 region has 14 residues. Trimming took off 4 bases at V and 5 bases at J, with 14 bases between the two ends.